The rows below give T cell receptor beta chains drawn from one sample of a study of shared clonotypes between healthy human individuals. The assay was immunoSEQ multiplex PCR, and TCRdb's table has in-frame clones only and misses some. The sample yields some 2.1 million clones, about 95% seen once. Sequencing was performed on naive CD8+ T cells sorted from blood. These receptors came from a young man in good health. CDR3s include the opening cysteine and the closing phenylalanine or tryptophan. The D gene is left open where the match is weak.

v_call,j_call,d_call,cdr3_aa
TRBV19,TRBJ1-5,TRBD1,CASSLQGALGQPQHF
TRBV30,TRBJ2-2,.,CAWSQGAPGELFF
TRBV4-3,TRBJ1-1,TRBD1,CASSQVPPGQTLTEAFF
TRBV21-1,TRBJ2-2,.,CASSKRGLFF
TRBV30,TRBJ1-5,.,CAWSVEGNQPQHF
TRBV28,TRBJ2-2,.,CASSLISGEGTGELFF
TRBV9,TRBJ1-1,.,CASSSSGHGTEAFF
TRBV5-4,TRBJ1-2,TRBD1,CASSFSPGQGKDGYTF
TRBV4-3,TRBJ2-3,.,CASSQAGRVWDTQYF
TRBV7-2,TRBJ1-1,.,CASSLFTGENTEAFF
TRBV5-4,TRBJ2-1,.,CASSLWPAEFYNEQFF
TRBV6-5,TRBJ2-3,TRBD2,CASSYSERDWTDTQYF
TRBV10-3,TRBJ2-3,TRBD1,CAISESETGGHDSAQYF
TRBV28,TRBJ2-5,.,CASSLLVLETQYF
TRBV28,TRBJ2-3,.,CASSFREFAPPGSTDTQYF
TRBV7-9,TRBJ2-7,TRBD1,CASSLLGQGVHEQYF
TRBV7-9,TRBJ2-5,.,CASSLLTAGTETQYF
TRBV10-3,TRBJ2-5,TRBD1,CAIRVGTGEQETQYF
TRBV9,TRBJ2-1,.,CASSISGGAYNEQFF
TRBV14,TRBJ2-7,.,CASSQAGSTFSYEQYF
TRBV13,TRBJ2-1,.,CASSASGGPSYNEQFF
TRBV28,TRBJ2-3,.,CASNPSRGDTDTQYF
TRBV28,TRBJ2-7,.,CASSLYVDVDPGEQYF
TRBV27,TRBJ2-7,.,CASSLKTSYEQYF
TRBV9,TRBJ2-5,TRBD2,CASSASGGAYETQYF
TRBV14,TRBJ2-1,.,CASSQVVRGYEQFF
TRBV7-9,TRBJ2-7,.,CASSDSYEQYF
TRBV7-9,TRBJ1-1,.,CASSLRAARNTEAFF
TRBV21-1,TRBJ2-2,.,CASSDPADKNTGELFF
TRBV28,TRBJ1-1,.,CASSTTGGNTEAFF
TRBV30,TRBJ1-6,.,CAWNVGGGSPLHF
TRBV4-3,TRBJ2-2,TRBD2,CASSQRSSGGAGELFF
TRBV9,TRBJ2-2,.,CASSVGRSQGNTGELFF
TRBV4-1,TRBJ2-7,TRBD1,CASSPWDSGYEQYF
TRBV5-6,TRBJ1-2,.,CASSLEGSLYGYTF
TRBV28,TRBJ2-5,.,CASSLRWAGQETQYF
TRBV6-1,TRBJ2-1,TRBD2,CASSDPLAGWDEQFF
TRBV7-9,TRBJ1-5,TRBD1,CASSPSTGENQPQHF
TRBV29-1,TRBJ2-7,TRBD2,CSVHLTSGEQYF
TRBV5-1,TRBJ1-4,.,CASSLAAGGRDEKLFF
TRBV9,TRBJ1-3,TRBD1,CASSLSPGQGAKEAGNTIYF
TRBV29-1,TRBJ2-5,.,CSVGPRYF
TRBV5-4,TRBJ2-3,TRBD2,CASSLEPRGVTDTQYF
TRBV9,TRBJ2-1,TRBD2,CASSVGFGGAHNEQFF
TRBV5-5,TRBJ2-1,.,CASSTQGPYNEQFF
TRBV11-2,TRBJ2-7,TRBD2,CASSWGGGTSYEQYF
TRBV28,TRBJ2-7,.,CASSLFGSESEQYF
TRBV2,TRBJ1-5,.,CASSVRETVDQPQHF
TRBV9,TRBJ2-2,TRBD1,CASSKSGTALTGELFF
TRBV19,TRBJ1-3,.,CASSLASFSGNTIYF
TRBV2,TRBJ2-7,.,CASRGAHPEQYF
TRBV29-1,TRBJ1-2,.,CSVETGSTYGYTF
TRBV4-1,TRBJ1-1,TRBD1,CASSPGQGWTEAFF
TRBV6-6,TRBJ1-6,.,CASTLTVDNSPLHF
TRBV4-1,TRBJ2-7,TRBD1,CASSIRDREYEQYF